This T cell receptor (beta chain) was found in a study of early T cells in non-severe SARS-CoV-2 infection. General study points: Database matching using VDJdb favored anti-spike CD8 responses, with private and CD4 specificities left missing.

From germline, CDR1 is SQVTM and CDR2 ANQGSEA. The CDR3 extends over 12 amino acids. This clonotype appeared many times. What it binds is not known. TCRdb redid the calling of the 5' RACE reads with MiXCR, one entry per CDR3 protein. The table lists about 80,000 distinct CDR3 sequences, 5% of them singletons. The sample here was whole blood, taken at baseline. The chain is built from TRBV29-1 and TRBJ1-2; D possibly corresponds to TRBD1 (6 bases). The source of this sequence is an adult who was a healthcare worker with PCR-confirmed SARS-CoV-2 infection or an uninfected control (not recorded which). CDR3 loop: CILTGPPYGYTF. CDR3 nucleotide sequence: TGCATTTTGACAGGACCCCCCTATGGCTACACCTTC.